Sequencing of this TCR beta chain was carried out in a study of cytomegalovirus exposure and HLA in healthy donors. Background on the study: Among roughly 180 million T cells, an earlier analysis found roughly 120 million unique TCR beta sequences.

PCR involved 60 Vbeta and 13 Jbeta primers. Assay: immunoSEQ multiplex PCR; the TCRdb copy retains only in-frame clones and omits some. Of 210,000 or so clones in the sample, around 80% were seen once. Germline CDR1 WSHSY, CDR2 SAAADI. The CDR3 spans 14 residues. The V end was cut by 4 bases, the J end by 5 bases, with 14 bases between. The chain carries TRBV10-2 and TRBJ1-1, with TRBD1 as a possible D gene (6 bases). This receptor was taken from a woman aged 60 to 75 in good health and CMV-seropositive. The sequenced material came from PBMCs. CDR3 in amino acids: CASSGGGRGTEAFF. The CDR3 DNA is TGCGCCAGCAGTGGGGGGGGGCGCGGGACTGAAGCTTTCTTT.